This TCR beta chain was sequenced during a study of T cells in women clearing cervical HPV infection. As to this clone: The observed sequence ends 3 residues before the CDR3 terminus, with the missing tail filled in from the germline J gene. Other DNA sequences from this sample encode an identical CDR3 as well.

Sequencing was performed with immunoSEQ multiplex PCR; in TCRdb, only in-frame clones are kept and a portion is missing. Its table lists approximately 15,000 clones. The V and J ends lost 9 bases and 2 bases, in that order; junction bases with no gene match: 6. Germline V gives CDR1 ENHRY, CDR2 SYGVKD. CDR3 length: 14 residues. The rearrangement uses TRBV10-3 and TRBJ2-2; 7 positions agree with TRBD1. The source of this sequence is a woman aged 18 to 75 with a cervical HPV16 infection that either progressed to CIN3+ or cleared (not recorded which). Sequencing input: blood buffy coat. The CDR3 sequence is CAIRQGDNTGELFF. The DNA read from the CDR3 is TGTGCCATACGACAGGGTGATAACACCGGGGAG.